Below are 2 T cell receptor beta chains sequenced from a single sample in a study of T cells in Graves' hyperthyroidism and ophthalmopathy (dated by TCRdb to the late 2010s). The library was prepared using multiplex PCR. The listed sequencing device is Illumina HiSeq 2000. TCR beta CDR3 regions were amplified from RNA transcripts. For the first round of RT-PCR on the TCR CDR3, the HTBI primer set was used together with the Qiagen OneStep RT-PCR kit. The raw public reads went through TCRdb reprocessing: fastp at Q25, MiXCR clone calling, in-frame beta chains kept. CDR3 protein duplicates are merged, each entry listing the most common genes and DNA. In this sample the table shows fewer than 450,000 distinct CDR3 sequences, about 17% of which occur a single time. About a third of the sample goes to the ten largest clones. The specimen sequenced was blood. These receptors came from a woman aged 25 to 39 with Graves' hyperthyroidism that later progressed to Graves' ophthalmopathy.

This clonotype was detected many times. The chain employs TRBV28 and TRBJ2-3, with 8 bases lining up with TRBD2. CDR1 is MDHEN and CDR2 is SYDVKM in the germline V gene. V lost 4 bases to trimming and J lost 5 bases; unmatched junction nucleotides: 11. The CDR3 totals 16 residues. The CDR3: CASSSRSGSGGDTQYF. The CDR3 DNA is TGTGCCAGCAGTTCGCGCAGCGGGAGCGGAGGAGATACGCAGTATTTT.

The chain has TRBV7-8 and TRBJ2-1; D not certain. V was shortened by 2 bases and J by 0 bases, with 14 bases between the two germline ends. CDR3 length: 17 residues. Germline CDR1 reads SGHVS; CDR2 reads FQNEAQ. CDR3 bases: TGTGCCAGCAGCTTATCAAGCGCCCAGTACTCCTACAATGAGCAGTTCTTC. It codes for CASSLSSAQYSYNEQFF.